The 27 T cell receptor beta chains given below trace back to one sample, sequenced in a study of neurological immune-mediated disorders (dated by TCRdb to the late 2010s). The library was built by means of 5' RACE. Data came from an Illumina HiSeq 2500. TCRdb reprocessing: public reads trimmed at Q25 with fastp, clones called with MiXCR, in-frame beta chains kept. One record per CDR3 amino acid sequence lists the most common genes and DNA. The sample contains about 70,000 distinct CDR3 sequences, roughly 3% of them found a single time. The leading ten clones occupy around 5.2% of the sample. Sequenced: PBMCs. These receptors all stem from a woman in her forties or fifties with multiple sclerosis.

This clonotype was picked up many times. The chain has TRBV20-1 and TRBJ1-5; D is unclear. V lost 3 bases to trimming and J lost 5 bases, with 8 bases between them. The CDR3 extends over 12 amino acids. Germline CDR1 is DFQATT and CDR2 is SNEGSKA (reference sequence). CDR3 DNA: TGCAGTGCTAGGACATTTGATCAGCCCCAGCATTTT. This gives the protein CSARTFDQPQHF.

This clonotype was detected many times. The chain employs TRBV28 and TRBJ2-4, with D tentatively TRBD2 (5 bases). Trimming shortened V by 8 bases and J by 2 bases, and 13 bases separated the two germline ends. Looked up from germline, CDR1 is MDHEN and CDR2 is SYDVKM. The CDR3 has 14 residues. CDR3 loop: CASCFGVTKNIQYF. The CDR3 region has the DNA TGTGCCAGCTGCTTCGGGGTTACCAAAAACATTCAGTACTTC.

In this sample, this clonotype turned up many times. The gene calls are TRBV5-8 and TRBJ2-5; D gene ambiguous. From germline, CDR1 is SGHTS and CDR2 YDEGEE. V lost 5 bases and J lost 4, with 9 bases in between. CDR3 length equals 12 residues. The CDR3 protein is CASRLGGETQYF. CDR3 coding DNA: TGTGCCAGCAGACTGGGTGGAGAGACCCAGTACTTC.

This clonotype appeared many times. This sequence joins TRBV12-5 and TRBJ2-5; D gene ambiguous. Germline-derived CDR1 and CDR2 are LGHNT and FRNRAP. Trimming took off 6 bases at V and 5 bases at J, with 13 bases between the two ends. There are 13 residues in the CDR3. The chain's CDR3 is CASGRASWETQYF. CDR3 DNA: TGTGCTAGTGGCCGGGCGTCCTGGGAGACCCAGTACTTC.

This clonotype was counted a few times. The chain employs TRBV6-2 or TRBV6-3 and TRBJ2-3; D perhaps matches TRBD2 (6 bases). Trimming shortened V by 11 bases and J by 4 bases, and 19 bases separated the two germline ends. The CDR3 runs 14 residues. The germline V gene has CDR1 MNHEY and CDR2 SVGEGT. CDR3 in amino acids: CASSRRGRPDTQYF. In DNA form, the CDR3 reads TGTGCCTCCTCGAGGAGAGGGAGGCCAGATACGCAGTATTTT.

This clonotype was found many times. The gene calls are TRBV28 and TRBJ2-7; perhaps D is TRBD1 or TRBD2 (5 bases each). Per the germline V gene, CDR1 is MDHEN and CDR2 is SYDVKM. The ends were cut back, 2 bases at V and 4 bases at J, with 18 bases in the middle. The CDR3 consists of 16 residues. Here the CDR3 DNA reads TGTGCCAGCAGTTTAGAAGTCGGGACGGCGGATTACGAGCAGTACTTC. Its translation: CASSLEVGTADYEQYF.

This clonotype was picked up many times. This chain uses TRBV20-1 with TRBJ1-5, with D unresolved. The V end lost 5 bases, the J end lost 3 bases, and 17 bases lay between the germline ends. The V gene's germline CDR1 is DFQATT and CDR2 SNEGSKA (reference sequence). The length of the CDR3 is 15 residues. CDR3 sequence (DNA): TGCAGTGCTGTTGATTGGGGAGCTAACAATCAGCCCCAGCATTTT. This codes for CSAVDWGANNQPQHF.

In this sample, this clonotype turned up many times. The CDR3 loop is CASSFDKNIQYF. As DNA, the CDR3 is TGTGCCAGCAGTTTTGACAAAAACATTCAGTACTTC. This rearrangement joins TRBV12-3 or TRBV12-4 to TRBJ2-4; D not certain. Trimming took off 3 bases at V and 3 bases at J, with 3 bases between the two ends. The CDR3 length is 12 residues.

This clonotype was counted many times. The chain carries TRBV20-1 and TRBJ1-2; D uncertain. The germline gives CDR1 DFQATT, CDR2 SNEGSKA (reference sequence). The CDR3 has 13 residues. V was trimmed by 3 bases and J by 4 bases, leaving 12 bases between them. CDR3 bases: TGCAGTGCTAGCATGTCCCTAGGCTATGGCTACACCTTC. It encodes CSASMSLGYGYTF.

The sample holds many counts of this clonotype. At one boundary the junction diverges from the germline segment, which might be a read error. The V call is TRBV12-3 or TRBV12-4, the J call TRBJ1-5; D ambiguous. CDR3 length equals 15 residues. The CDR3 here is CASSLAGGLNQPQHF. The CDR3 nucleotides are TGTGCCAGCAGTCTAGCCGGAGGGCTCAATCAGCCCCAGCATTTT.

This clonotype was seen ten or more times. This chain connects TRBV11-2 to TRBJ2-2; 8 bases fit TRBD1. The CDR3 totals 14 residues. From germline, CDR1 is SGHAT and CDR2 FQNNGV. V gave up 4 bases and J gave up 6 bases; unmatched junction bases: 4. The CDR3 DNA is TGTGCCAGCAGCTGGACAGGGTTCCCCGGGGAGCTGTTTTTT. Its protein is CASSWTGFPGELFF. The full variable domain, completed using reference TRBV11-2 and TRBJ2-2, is EAGVAQSPRYKIIEKRQSVAFWCNPISGHATLYWYQQILGQGPKLLIQFQNNGVVDDSQLPKDRFSAERLKGVDSTLKIQPAKLEDSAVYLCASSWTGFPGELFFGEGSRLTVL.

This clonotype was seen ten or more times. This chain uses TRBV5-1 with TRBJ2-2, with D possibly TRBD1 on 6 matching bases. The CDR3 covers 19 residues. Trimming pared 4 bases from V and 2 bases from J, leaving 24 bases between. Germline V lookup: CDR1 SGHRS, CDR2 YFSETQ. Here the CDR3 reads CASSMFQGSARSNTGELFF. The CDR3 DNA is TGCGCCAGCAGCATGTTCCAGGGGTCTGCTAGATCAAACACCGGGGAGCTGTTTTTT.

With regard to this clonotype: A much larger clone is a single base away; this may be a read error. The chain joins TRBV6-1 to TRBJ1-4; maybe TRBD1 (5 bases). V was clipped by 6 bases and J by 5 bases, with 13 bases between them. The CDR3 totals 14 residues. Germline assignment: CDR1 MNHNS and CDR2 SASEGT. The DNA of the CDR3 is TGTGCCAGCAGCGGGGGAAAGAGGAATGAAAAACTGTTTTTT. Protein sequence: CASSGGKRNEKLFF.

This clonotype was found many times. Written as DNA, the CDR3 is TGTGCCAGCAGCTTAATGGTCACTGGGACCCAGTACTTC. Translating gives CASSLMVTGTQYF. This chain links TRBV7-2 with TRBJ2-5; the D is unclear. The CDR3 covers 13 residues. Per the germline V gene, CDR1 is SGHTA and CDR2 is FQGNSA. Between the trimmed V and J ends, which lost 2 bases and 7 bases, there was a span of 11 bases.

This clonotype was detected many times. The CDR3 sequence: CASRIGSSYNSPLHF. For the CDR3, the DNA is TGTGCCAGCAGAATAGGGAGCTCCTATAATTCACCCCTCCACTTT. The rearrangement uses TRBV7-2 and TRBJ1-6; D unclear. This CDR3 contains 15 residues. CDR1 is SGHTA, CDR2 FQGNSA, per germline. The V and J ends lost 6 bases and 0 bases respectively, with 9 bases between them.

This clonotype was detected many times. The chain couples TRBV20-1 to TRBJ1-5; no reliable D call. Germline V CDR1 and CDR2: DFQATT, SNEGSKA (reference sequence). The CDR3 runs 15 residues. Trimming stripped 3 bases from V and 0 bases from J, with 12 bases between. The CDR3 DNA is TGCAGTGCTAGTAGGCAGAGATATAGCAATCAGCCCCAGCATTTT. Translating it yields CSASRQRYSNQPQHF.

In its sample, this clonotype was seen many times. CDR3 sequence reads: CASSLLEDTQYF. CDR3 DNA: TGTGCCAGCAGCTTATTGGAGGATACGCAGTATTTT. V and J are TRBV7-2 and TRBJ2-3; D is unresolved. CDR3 length: 12 residues. Trimming cost V 2 bases and J 6 bases, with 6 bases left between them. Germline V CDR1 and CDR2: SGHTA, FQGNSA.

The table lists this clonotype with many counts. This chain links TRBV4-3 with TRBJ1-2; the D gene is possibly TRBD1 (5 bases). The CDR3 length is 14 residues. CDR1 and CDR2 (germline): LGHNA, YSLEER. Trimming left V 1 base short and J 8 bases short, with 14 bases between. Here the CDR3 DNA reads TGCGCCAGCAGCCAAGTACGGTTGCGGGACGGCTACACCTTC. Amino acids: CASSQVRLRDGYTF.

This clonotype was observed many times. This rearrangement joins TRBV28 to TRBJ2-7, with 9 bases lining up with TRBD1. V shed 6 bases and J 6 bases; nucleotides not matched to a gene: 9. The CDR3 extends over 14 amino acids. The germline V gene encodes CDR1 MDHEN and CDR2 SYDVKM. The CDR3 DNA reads TGTGCCAGCAGGCCCGGGACAGGGACCCTCGAGCAGTACTTC. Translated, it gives CASRPGTGTLEQYF.

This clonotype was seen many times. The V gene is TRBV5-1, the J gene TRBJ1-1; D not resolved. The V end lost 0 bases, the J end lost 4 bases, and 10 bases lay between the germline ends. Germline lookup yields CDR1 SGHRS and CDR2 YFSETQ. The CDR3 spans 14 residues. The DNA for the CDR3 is TGCGCCAGCAGCTTGGACGCCGGCGGCACTGAAGCTTTCTTT. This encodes CASSLDAGGTEAFF.

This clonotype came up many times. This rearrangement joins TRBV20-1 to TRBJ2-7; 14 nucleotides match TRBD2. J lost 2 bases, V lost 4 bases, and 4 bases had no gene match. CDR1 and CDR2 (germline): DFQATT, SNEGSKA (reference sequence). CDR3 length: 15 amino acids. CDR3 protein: CSATQGLAGAYEQYF. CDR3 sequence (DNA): TGCAGTGCTACTCAGGGACTAGCGGGGGCCTACGAGCAGTACTTC.

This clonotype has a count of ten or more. CDR3 bases: TGCAGCGTTTCTAGCGGGAGAGGGTACAATGAGCAGTTCTTC. This codes for CSVSSGRGYNEQFF. The rearrangement uses TRBV29-1 and TRBJ2-1; TRBD2 matches at 10 bases. Germline V gene lookup returns CDR1 SQVTM and CDR2 ANQGSEA. The V segment lost 5 bases and the J segment 4 bases; nucleotides outside the gene matches: 5. The CDR3 is made up of 14 amino acids.

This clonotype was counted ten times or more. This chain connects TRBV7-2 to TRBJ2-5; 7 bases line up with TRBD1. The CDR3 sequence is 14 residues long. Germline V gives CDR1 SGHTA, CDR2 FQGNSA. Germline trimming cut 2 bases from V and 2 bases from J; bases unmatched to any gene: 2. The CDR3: CASSLLGQQETQYF. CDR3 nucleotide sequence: TGTGCCAGCAGCTTACTGGGACAGCAAGAGACCCAGTACTTC.

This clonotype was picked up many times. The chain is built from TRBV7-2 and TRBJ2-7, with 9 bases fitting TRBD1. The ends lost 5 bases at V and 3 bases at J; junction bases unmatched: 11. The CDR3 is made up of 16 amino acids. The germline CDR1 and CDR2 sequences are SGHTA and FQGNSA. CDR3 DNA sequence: TGTGCCAGCAGCAAGTACAACCGGGACAGGGACTACGAGCAGTACTTC. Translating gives CASSKYNRDRDYEQYF.

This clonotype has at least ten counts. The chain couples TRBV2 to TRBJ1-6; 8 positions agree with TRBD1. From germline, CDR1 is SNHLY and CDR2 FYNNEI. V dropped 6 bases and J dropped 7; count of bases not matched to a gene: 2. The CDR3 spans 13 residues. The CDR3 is CASSRGLNSPLHF. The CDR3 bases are TGTGCCAGCAGCAGGGGGCTGAATTCACCCCTCCACTTT.

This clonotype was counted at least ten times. Written as DNA, the CDR3 is TGTGCCAGCAGCCAAGCCCTAATGGGAGGACTGTTTTTT. Amino acid sequence: CASSQALMGGLFF. The J gene is TRBJ1-4, the V gene TRBV3-1; D is unclear. Trimming removed 1 base from V and 13 bases from J, with 13 bases in between. CDR1 is LGHDT, CDR2 YNNKEL, per germline (reference sequence). The CDR3 totals 13 residues.

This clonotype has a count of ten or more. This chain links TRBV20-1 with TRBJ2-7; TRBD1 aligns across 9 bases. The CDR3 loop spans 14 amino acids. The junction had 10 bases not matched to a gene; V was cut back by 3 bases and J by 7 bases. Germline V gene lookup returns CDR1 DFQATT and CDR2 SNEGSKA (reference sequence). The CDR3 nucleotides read TGCAGTGCTAGCGACCACAGGGGGCTGAGGGAGCAGTACTTC. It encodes CSASDHRGLREQYF.